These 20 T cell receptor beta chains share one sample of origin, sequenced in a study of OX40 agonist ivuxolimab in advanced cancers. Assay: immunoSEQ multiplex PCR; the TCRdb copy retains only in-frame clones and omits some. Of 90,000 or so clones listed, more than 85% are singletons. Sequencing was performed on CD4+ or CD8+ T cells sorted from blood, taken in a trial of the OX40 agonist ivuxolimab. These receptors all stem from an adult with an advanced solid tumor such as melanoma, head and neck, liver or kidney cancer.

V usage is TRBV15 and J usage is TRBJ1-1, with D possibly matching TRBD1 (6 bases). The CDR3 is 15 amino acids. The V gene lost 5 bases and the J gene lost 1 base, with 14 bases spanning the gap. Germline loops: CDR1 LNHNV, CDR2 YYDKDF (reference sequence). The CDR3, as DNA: TGTGCCACCAGCGAACAGGGATGGGAGAACACTGAAGCTTTCTTT. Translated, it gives CATSEQGWENTEAFF. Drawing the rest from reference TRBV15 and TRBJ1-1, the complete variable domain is DAMVIQNPRYQVTQFGKPVTLSCSQTLNHNVMYWYQQKSSQAPKLLFHYYDKDFNNEADTPDNFQSRRPNTSFCFLDIRSPGLGDTAMYLCATSEQGWENTEAFFGQGTRLTVV.

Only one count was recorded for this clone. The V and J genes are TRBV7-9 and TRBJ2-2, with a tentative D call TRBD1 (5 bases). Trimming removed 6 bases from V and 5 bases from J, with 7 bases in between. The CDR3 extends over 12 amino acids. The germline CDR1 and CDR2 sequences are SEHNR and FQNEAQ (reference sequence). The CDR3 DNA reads TGTGCCAGCAGTAAGGGGACCGGGGAGCTGTTTTTT. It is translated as CASSKGTGELFF.

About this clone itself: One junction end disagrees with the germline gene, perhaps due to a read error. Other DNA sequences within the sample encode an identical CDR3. CDR3 loop: CASSLGGRSDGYTF. As DNA, the CDR3 is TGTGCCAGCAGTTTAGGTGGCCGCTCGGATGGCTATACCTTC. This sequence joins TRBV27 and TRBJ1-2; D gene uncertain. The length of the CDR3 is 14 residues. Germline loops: CDR1 MNHEY, CDR2 SMNVEV (reference sequence).

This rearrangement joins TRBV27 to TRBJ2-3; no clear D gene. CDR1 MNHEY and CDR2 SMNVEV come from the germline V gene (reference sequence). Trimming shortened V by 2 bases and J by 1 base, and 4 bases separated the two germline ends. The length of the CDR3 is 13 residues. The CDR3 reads CASSLTRTDTQYF. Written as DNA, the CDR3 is TGTGCCAGCAGTTTAACCCGCACAGATACGCAGTATTTT.

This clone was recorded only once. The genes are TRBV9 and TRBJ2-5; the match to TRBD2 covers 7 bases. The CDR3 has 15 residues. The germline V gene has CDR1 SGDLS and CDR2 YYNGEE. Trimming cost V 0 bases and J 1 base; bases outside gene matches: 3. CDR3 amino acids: CASSVVSSGQETQYF. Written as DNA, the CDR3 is TGTGCCAGCAGCGTAGTCTCTAGCGGCCAAGAGACCCAGTACTTC.

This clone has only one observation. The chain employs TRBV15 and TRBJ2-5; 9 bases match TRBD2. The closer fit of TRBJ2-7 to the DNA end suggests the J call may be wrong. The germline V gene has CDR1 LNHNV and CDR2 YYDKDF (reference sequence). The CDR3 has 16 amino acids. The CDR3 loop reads CATSRELAGSTYEQYF. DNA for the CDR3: TGTGCCACCAGCAGAGAGCTAGCGGGGAGTACCTACGAGCAGTACTTC.

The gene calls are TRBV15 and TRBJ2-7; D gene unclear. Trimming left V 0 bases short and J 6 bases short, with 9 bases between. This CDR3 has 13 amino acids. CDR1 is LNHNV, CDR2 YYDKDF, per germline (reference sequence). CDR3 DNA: TGTGCCACCAGCAGAGATGTAAGGGTCGAGCAGTACTTC. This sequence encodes CATSRDVRVEQYF.

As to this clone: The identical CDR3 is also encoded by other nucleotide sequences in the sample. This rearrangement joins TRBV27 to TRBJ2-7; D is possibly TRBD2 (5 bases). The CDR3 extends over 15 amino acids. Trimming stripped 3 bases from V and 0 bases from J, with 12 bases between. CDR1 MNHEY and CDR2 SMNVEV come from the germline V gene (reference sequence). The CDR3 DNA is TGTGCCAGCAGTTTTCGGGGTACGGACTCCTACGAGCAGTACTTC. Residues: CASSFRGTDSYEQYF.

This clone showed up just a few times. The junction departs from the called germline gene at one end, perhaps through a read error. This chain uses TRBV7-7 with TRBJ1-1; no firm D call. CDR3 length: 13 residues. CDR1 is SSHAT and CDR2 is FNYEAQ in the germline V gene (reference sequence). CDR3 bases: TGTGCTAGCAGCTTATCACCGTACACTGAAGCTTTCTTT. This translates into CASSLSPYTEAFF.

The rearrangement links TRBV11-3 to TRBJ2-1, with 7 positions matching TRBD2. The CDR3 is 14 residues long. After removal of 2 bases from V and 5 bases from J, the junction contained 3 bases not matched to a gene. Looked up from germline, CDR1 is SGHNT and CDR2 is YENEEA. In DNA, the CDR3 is TGTGCCAGCAGCTTAATGGGGGGGAACAATGAGCAGTTCTTC. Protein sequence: CASSLMGGNNEQFF. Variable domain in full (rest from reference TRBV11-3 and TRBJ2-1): EAGVVQSPRYKIIEKKQPVAFWCNPISGHNTLYWYLQNLGQGPELLIRYENEEAVDDSQLPKDRFSAERLKGVDSTLKIQPAELGDSAVYLCASSLMGGNNEQFFGPGTRLTVL.

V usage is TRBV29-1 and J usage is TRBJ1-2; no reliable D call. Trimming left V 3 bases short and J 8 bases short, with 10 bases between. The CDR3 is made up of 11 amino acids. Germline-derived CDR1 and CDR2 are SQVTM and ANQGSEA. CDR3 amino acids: CSVDWGRGYTF. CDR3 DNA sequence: TGCAGCGTTGATTGGGGTCGGGGCTACACCTTC.

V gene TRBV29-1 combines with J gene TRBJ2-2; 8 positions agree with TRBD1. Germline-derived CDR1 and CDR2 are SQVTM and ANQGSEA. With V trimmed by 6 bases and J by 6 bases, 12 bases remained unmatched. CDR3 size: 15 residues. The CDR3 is CSVTHGQGAAGELFF. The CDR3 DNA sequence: TGCAGCGTCACCCATGGACAGGGAGCGGCCGGGGAGCTGTTTTTT.

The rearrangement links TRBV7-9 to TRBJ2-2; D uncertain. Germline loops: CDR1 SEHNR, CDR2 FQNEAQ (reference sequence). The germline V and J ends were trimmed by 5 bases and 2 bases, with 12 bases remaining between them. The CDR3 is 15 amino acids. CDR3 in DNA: TGTGCCAGCAGCACCCCGGCCCCCAACACCGGGGAGCTGTTTTTT. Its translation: CASSTPAPNTGELFF.

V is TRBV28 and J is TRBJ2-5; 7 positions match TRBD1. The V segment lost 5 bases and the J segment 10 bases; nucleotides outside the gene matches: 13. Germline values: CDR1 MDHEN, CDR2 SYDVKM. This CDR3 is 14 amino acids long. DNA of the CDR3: TGTGCCAGCAGTCGACAGGGAACCCCCCGAAGCCAGTACTTC. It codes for CASSRQGTPRSQYF.

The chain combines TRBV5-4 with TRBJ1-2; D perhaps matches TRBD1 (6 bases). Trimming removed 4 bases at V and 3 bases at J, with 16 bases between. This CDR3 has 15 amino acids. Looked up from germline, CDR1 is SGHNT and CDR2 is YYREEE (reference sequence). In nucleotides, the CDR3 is TGTGCCAGCAGCCCGGCCACAGGGATGTACTATGGCTACACCTTC. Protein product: CASSPATGMYYGYTF.

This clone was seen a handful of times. DNA for the CDR3: TGCGCCAGCAGCCAAGGGCAGACCTACGAGCAGTACTTC. As protein: CASSQGQTYEQYF. V usage is TRBV4-1 and J usage is TRBJ2-7; D uncertain. CDR3 length equals 13 residues. CDR1 is MGHRA and CDR2 is YSYEKL in the germline V gene. V was pared by 1 base and J by 2 bases, with 6 bases between.

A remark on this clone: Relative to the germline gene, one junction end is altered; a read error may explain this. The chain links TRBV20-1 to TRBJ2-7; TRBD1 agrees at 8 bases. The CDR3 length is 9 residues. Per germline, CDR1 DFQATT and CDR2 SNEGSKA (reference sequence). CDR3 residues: CSATRTGNF. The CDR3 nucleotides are TGCAGTGCTACTAGGACAGGGAACTTC.

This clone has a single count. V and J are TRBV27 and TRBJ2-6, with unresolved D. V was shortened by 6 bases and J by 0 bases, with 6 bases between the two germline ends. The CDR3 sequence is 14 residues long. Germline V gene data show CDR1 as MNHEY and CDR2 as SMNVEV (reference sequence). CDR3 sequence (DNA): TGTGCCAGCAGACGACCCTCTGGGGCCAACGTCCTGACTTTC. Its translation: CASRRPSGANVLTF.

CDR3 amino acids: CASSLVTESYGYTF. Written as DNA, the CDR3 is TGTGCCAGCAGTTTGGTGACAGAATCCTATGGCTACACCTTC. The V call is TRBV6-6, the J call TRBJ1-2; a possible D gene is TRBD1 (5 bases). CDR3 length equals 14 residues. Germline CDR1 and CDR2: MNHNY and SVGAGI (reference sequence). Trimming removed 4 bases from V and 4 bases from J, with 13 bases in between.

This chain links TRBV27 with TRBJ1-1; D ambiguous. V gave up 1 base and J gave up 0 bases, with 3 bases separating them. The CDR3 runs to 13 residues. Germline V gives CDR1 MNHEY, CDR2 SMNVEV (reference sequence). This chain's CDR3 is CASSLFLNTEAFF. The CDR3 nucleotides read TGTGCCAGCAGTTTATTTTTGAACACTGAAGCTTTCTTT.